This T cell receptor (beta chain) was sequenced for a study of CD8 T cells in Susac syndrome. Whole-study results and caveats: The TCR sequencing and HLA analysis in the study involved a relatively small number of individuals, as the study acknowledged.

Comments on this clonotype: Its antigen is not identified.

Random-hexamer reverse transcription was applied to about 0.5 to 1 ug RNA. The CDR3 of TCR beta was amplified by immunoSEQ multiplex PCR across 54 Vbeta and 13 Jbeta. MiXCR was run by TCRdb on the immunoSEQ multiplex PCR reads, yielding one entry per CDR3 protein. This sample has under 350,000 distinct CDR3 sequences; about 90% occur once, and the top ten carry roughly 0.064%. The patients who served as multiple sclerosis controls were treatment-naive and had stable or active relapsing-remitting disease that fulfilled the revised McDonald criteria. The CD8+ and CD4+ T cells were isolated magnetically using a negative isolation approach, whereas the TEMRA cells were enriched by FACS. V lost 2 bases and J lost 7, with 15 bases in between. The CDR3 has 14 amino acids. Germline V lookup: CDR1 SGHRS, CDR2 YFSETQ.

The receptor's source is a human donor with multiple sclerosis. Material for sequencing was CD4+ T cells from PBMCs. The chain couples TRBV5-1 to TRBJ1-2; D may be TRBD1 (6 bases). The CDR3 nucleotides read TGCGCCAGCAGCTTCGAGGGGGTTAGGCGTGGCTACACCTTC. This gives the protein CASSFEGVRRGYTF.